Listed below are T cell receptor beta chains from one sample, sequenced in a study of vaccination and CD4 T cells after COVID-19. TCRdb re-called the PCR reads through MiXCR, storing one row per CDR3 protein. Among around 19,000 distinct CDR3 sequences listed, 49% were seen once. Antigens for these TCRs are unknown. The sequenced sample was CD4+ T cells from blood, cultured in vitro. All receptors derive from a human donor who had recovered from COVID-19. CDR3s include the opening cysteine and the closing phenylalanine or tryptophan. The D gene is left open where the match is weak. Not all rows give a size; the values are once, few, many and, for expanded clones, a class.

J | size | D | V | DNA | CDR3
TRBJ1-2 | NA | NA | TRBV7-9 | TGTGCCAGCGGTGCCCTCAGGGGTATCGATGGCTACACCTTC | CASGALRGIDGYTF
TRBJ1-1 | NA | NA | TRBV6-2/TRBV6-3 | TGTGCCAGCAGTTACTTGGGAAACACTGAAGCTTTCTTT | CASSYLGNTEAFF
TRBJ2-3 | NA | NA | TRBV30 | TGTGCCTGGAGCGCCGGCAGGGGAGTTGATACGCAGTATTTT | CAWSAGRGVDTQYF
TRBJ2-1 | once | TRBD2 | TRBV19 | TGTGCCAGTACCCCTGGGGAGGGCCGGTCCTACAATGAGCAGTTCTTC | CASTPGEGRSYNEQFF
TRBJ2-7 | NA | NA | TRBV27 | TGTGCCAGCAGTTTATTGGCAGAAACTTCCTACGAGCTGTACTTC | CASSLLAETSYELYF
TRBJ2-3 | NA | TRBD2 | TRBV7-2 | TGTGCCAGCAGCCTAGGATTAGCGGGGGATACGCAGTATTTT | CASSLGLAGDTQYF
TRBJ1-1 | NA | NA | TRBV27 | TGTGCCAGCAGTTTATCGGTGAACTCCCCGTCAGCTTTCTTT | CASSLSVNSPSAFF
TRBJ1-6 | few | NA | TRBV7-9 | TGTGCCAGCAGCTTGGAAACGGGAGGATCACCCCTCCACTTT | CASSLETGGSPLHF
TRBJ2-7 | few | NA | TRBV6-1 | TGTGCCAGCATAGGCTACTCCTACGAGCAGTACTTC | CASIGYSYEQYF
TRBJ1-3 | NA | TRBD1 | TRBV20-1 | TGCAGTGCTAGAGCCCGACAGGGATCTGGAAACACCATATATTTT | CSARARQGSGNTIYF
TRBJ2-1 | few | TRBD2 | TRBV20-1 | TGCAGTGCCCCTCCAGCGGGAGGTTACAATGAGCAGTTCTTC | CSAPPAGGYNEQFF
TRBJ1-5 | NA | TRBD1 | TRBV19 | TGTGCCAGTGGGGCCACCGGGACAGGGACTCTGAGGGGCAATCAGCCCCAGCATTTT | CASGATGTGTLRGNQPQHF
TRBJ2-1 | NA | NA | TRBV28 | TGTGCCAGCAGTTTGGACTGGCGGAACTACAATGAGCAGTTCTTC | CASSLDWRNYNEQFF
TRBJ1-6 | NA | NA | TRBV30 | TGTGCCTGGAGTGGGTTCGCGAATTCACCCCTCCACTTT | CAWSGFANSPLHF
TRBJ1-2 | few | NA | TRBV7-9 | TGTGCCAGCAGCTTGGGCCAGTCAGACGGCTACACCTTC | CASSLGQSDGYTF
TRBJ1-1 | NA | NA | TRBV4-1 | TGCGCCAGCAGCCAGCCCCGGGTGAACACTGAAGCTTTCTTT | CASSQPRVNTEAFF
TRBJ1-5 | few | NA | TRBV20-1 | TGCAGTGCTAGAGATTTTTCACAGGGCAATCAGCCCCAGCATTTT | CSARDFSQGNQPQHF
TRBJ1-1 | few | TRBD1 | TRBV20-1 | TGCAGTGCTAGAAATGGACAGGGATTTGGCGCTTTCTTT | CSARNGQGFGAFF
TRBJ1-1 | NA | NA | TRBV29-1 | TGCAGCGTTGAGTTAACGGCCTACCCTAACACTGAAGCTTTCTTT | CSVELTAYPNTEAFF
TRBJ2-7 | NA | NA | TRBV24-1 | TGTGCCAGGCGACATACTAGCTACGAGCAGTACTTC | CARRHTSYEQYF
TRBJ1-5 | NA | NA | TRBV30 | TGTGCCTGGAAGGGAGGGTCCAAGGGGCCCCAGCATTTT | CAWKGGSKGPQHF
TRBJ2-1 | few | NA | TRBV20-1 | TGCAGTGCCCAGGATTTATCCCGGGGTTTTAGGAGGGAGCAGTTCTTC | CSAQDLSRGFRREQFF